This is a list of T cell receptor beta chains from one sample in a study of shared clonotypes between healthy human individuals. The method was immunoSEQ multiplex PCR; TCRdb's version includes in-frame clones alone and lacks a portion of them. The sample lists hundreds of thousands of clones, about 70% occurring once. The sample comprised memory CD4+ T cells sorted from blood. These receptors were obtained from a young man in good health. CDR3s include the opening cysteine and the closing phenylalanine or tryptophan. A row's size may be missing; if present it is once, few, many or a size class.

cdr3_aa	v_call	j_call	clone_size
CASLGQANTGELFF	TRBV25-1	TRBJ2-2	.
CASSINTGLGNQPQHF	TRBV19	TRBJ1-5	once
CSGGQDPYEQYF	TRBV29-1	TRBJ2-7	.
CASSQVTSGSLQYF	TRBV4-1	TRBJ2-7	.
CASSVSGETGELFF	TRBV9	TRBJ2-2	.
CATLRDDYEQYF	TRBV28	TRBJ2-7	few
CASSLEGGSGRNEQFF	TRBV7-2	TRBJ2-1	.
CATSSPGQGHNEQFF	TRBV15	TRBJ2-1	.
CASSLVWGNHYGYTF	TRBV7-2	TRBJ1-2	few
CASSLRTGGNGYTF	TRBV2	TRBJ1-2	.
CASSRYQGALLYEQYF	TRBV27	TRBJ2-7	.
CASSPSGYQETQYF	TRBV6-6	TRBJ2-5	.
CASSQDSARRGKQFF	TRBV4-3	TRBJ2-1	.
CASSFPGLGYEQYF	TRBV28	TRBJ2-7	.
CASSNLAGAGDTQYF	TRBV19	TRBJ2-3	.
CASSWRPPPGNIQYF	TRBV27	TRBJ2-4	.
CAWSGIAGVTDTQYF	TRBV30	TRBJ2-3	.
CASSLGWEGTEQFF	TRBV7-9	TRBJ2-1	.
CASSNGAGGVDEQFF	TRBV19	TRBJ2-1	.
CASSLRQGEQETQYF	TRBV5-4	TRBJ2-5	.
CASSVKGGTYGYTF	TRBV2	TRBJ1-2	few
CASSLRAGSGADTQYF	TRBV7-8	TRBJ2-3	.
CATRGVQETQYF	TRBV15	TRBJ2-5	.
CASSELTGTGGYTF	TRBV10-2	TRBJ1-2	once
CASSLEGGRKGGNTIYF	TRBV11-2	TRBJ1-3	many
CASSPRQGAQPQHF	TRBV4-3	TRBJ1-5	once
CASRGSTGSPNQPQHF	TRBV6-6	TRBJ1-5	once
CASSLGGADQYYGYTF	TRBV5-1	TRBJ1-2	.
CASSPQMGGTTQYF	TRBV6-6	TRBJ2-5	once
CASRPDGSATNEKLFF	TRBV27	TRBJ1-4	.
CASSSQGGGQGKNIQYF	TRBV11-2	TRBJ2-4	.
CASSLEAGYVSYEQYF	TRBV5-1	TRBJ2-7	few
CSAAQEETQYF	TRBV20-1	TRBJ2-5	.
CASREQGAGNEKLFF	TRBV19	TRBJ1-4	.
CASSSVGQFYGYTF	TRBV11-2	TRBJ1-2	.
CASSIVGTSEQFF	TRBV19	TRBJ2-1	.
CASSGRSNSYNEQFF	TRBV18	TRBJ2-1	.
CASASGDHNQPQHF	TRBV6-1	TRBJ1-5	.
CASSYPNRGEETQYF	TRBV6-6	TRBJ2-5	.
CASSWDPRNEQFF	TRBV5-5	TRBJ2-1	.
CASSLVGGLAQNLRETQYF	TRBV5-1	TRBJ2-5	.
CASSRQETQYF	TRBV5-6	TRBJ2-5	.
CASSSTSGYEQYF	TRBV7-6	TRBJ2-7	.
CASSYAGLGGNTIYF	TRBV6-5	TRBJ1-3	.
CASSYGTGVIELFF	TRBV2	TRBJ2-2	.
CASSLGRSGVFYGYTF	TRBV7-2	TRBJ1-2	.
CASSLPPGTGIKYTEAFF	TRBV28	TRBJ1-1	.
CASSFGSADTQYF	TRBV5-1	TRBJ2-3	.
CASSSQDNQPQHF	TRBV2	TRBJ1-5	.
CASSHIVGREGEQYF	TRBV7-2	TRBJ2-7	.
CASSRSPTSGTPYEQYF	TRBV4-1	TRBJ2-7	.
CASSLDYVGELFF	TRBV5-1	TRBJ2-2	few
CASSLVRGSNQPQHF	TRBV27	TRBJ1-5	.